Each of the 2 T cell receptor beta chains below was sequenced from the same sample in a study of cytomegalovirus exposure and HLA in healthy donors. The PCR contained 60 Vbeta and 13 Jbeta primers. The assay was immunoSEQ multiplex PCR, and TCRdb's table has in-frame clones only and misses some. This sample carries about 200,000 clones, roughly four fifths of them seen once, and the ten largest clones take 6.5%. The sequenced material came from PBMCs. These receptor sequences come from a woman between 45 and 65 years old in good health and CMV-seropositive.

V gene TRBV5-6 combines with J gene TRBJ2-7, with 11 bases lining up with TRBD2. The germline gives CDR1 SGHDT, CDR2 YYEEEE. The CDR3 has 13 amino acids. With 6 bases clipped from V and 3 bases from J, the junction kept 2 bases outside the gene matches. CDR3 in amino acids: CASTGTSGYEQYF. The CDR3 DNA follows: TGTGCCAGCACCGGGACTAGCGGCTACGAGCAGTACTTC.

The chain links TRBV5-1 to TRBJ2-7, with TRBD2 identical over 9 bases. CDR1 and CDR2 (germline): SGHRS, YFSETQ. CDR3 size: 15 residues. Trimming removed 0 bases from V and 3 bases from J; junction bases left unmatched: 4. The CDR3 region is CASSLGLAEFYEQYF. CDR3 sequence (DNA): TGCGCCAGCAGCTTGGGACTAGCGGAATTCTACGAGCAGTACTTC.